This section outlines one TCR beta chain sequence together with its context. Its antigen is still unknown. This specimen comes from a study of cytomegalovirus exposure and HLA in healthy donors. Study outcomes and limitations: In an earlier analysis, about 87% or about 30%: the productive usage of most TCR beta V segments.

CDR3 length: 13 residues. 60 Vbeta and 13 Jbeta primers were used in PCR. The repertoire was sequenced with immunoSEQ multiplex PCR; TCRdb's copy has only in-frame clones and lacks some. This sample has 150,000 to 200,000 clones, with under 85% found just once. The V call is TRBV21-1, the J call TRBJ1-5; the table assigns TRBD1, which was not confirmed against the DNA. TRBV21-1 constitutes a pseudogene. The sequence came from a man between 18 and 35 years old in good health and CMV-seronegative. The sequenced material came from PBMCs. In nucleotides, the CDR3 is TGTGCCAGCAGGGACAGCGGCAATCAGCCCCAGCATTTT. Translating gives CASRDSGNQPQHF.